This passage covers 18 T cell receptor beta chains from one sample sequenced in a study of OX40 agonist ivuxolimab in advanced cancers. Clones were read by immunoSEQ multiplex PCR, and TCRdb kept only the in-frame ones, dropping some. The sample has tens of thousands of clones; approximately 89% are singletons. The sequences come from CD4+ or CD8+ T cells sorted from blood, collected in a trial of the OX40 agonist ivuxolimab. Receptors were obtained from an adult with an advanced solid tumor such as melanoma, head and neck, liver or kidney cancer.

This chain links TRBV9 with TRBJ2-1; D remains unclear. Trimming took off 1 base at V and 7 bases at J, with 12 bases between the two ends. CDR1 and CDR2 from the germline V gene are SGDLS and YYNGEE. The CDR3 consists of 14 residues. CDR3 sequence reads: CASSVTHIRNEQFF. The CDR3 DNA reads as TGTGCCAGCAGCGTAACCCACATAAGGAATGAGCAGTTCTTC.

This clone was found once. V and J are TRBV4-1 and TRBJ2-3; the match to TRBD2 covers 11 bases. The CDR3 is 15 amino acids. Unmatched junction bases numbered 4, after V lost 4 bases and J lost 4 bases. CDR1 and CDR2 from the germline V gene are MGHRA and YSYEKL. The CDR3 sequence: CASSPLAGGPDTQYF. In DNA, the CDR3 is TGCGCCAGCAGCCCTCTAGCGGGAGGCCCAGATACGCAGTATTTT.

The rearrangement joins TRBV29-1 to TRBJ2-1; D is unclear. There are 12 residues in the CDR3. The germline V gene has CDR1 SQVTM and CDR2 ANQGSEA. V was clipped by 7 bases and J by 4 bases, with 11 bases between them. The CDR3 is CSGVSRYNEQFF. Here the CDR3 DNA reads TGCAGCGGGGTTAGTCGGTACAATGAGCAGTTCTTC.

The chain couples TRBV27 to TRBJ2-7; D perhaps matches TRBD1 (5 bases). This CDR3 contains 15 residues. Germline lookup yields CDR1 MNHEY and CDR2 SMNVEV (reference sequence). The V end was cut by 1 base, the J end by 2 bases, with 12 bases between. The CDR3 region has the DNA TGTGCCAGCAGTTTATTGTCTGGGGCCCCCTACGAGCAGTACTTC. Protein product: CASSLLSGAPYEQYF.

The J gene is TRBJ2-7, the V gene TRBV11-1, with 10 bases identical to TRBD2. The CDR3 length is 14 residues. V dropped 7 bases and J dropped 2; count of bases not matched to a gene: 5. The germline V gene encodes CDR1 SGHAT and CDR2 FQDESV (reference sequence). CDR3 in amino acids: CASKLAGNPYEQYF. The CDR3 nucleotides read TGTGCCAGCAAACTAGCGGGGAACCCCTACGAGCAGTACTTC.

V is TRBV28 and J is TRBJ1-6; tentatively, D is TRBD1 (6 bases). Germline CDR1 and CDR2: MDHEN and SYDVKM. With 7 bases removed from V and 14 bases from J, the gap between germline ends came to 12 bases. This CDR3 contains 11 residues. CDR3 region: CASTVTGSLHF. The CDR3 nucleotides are TGTGCCAGCACGGTAACAGGGTCCCTCCACTTT. The variable domain in full, with the rest retrieved from reference TRBV28 and TRBJ1-6, is DVKVTQSSRYLVKRTGEKVFLECVQDMDHENMFWYRQDPGLGLRLIYFSYDVKMKEKGDIPEGYSVSREKKERFSLILESASTNQTSMYLCASTVTGSLHFGNGTRLTVT.

This chain connects TRBV5-1 to TRBJ2-7; 14 bases line up with TRBD2. The V and J ends lost 1 base and 6 bases, in that order; junction bases with no gene match: 9. The germline V gene encodes CDR1 SGHRS and CDR2 YFSETQ. CDR3 size: 17 residues. The CDR3 here is CASSLIGTSGSVSEQYF. CDR3 in DNA: TGCGCCAGCAGCTTGATAGGGACTAGCGGGAGTGTAAGCGAGCAGTACTTC. Variable domain in full (rest from reference TRBV5-1 and TRBJ2-7): KAGVTQTPRYLIKTRGQQVTLSCSPISGHRSVSWYQQTPGQGLQFLFEYFSETQRNKGNFPGRFSGRQFSNSRSEMNVSTLELGDSALYLCASSLIGTSGSVSEQYFGPGTRLTVT.

The J gene is TRBJ2-1, the V gene TRBV6-5; 9 bases are shared with TRBD2. The CDR3 loop spans 15 amino acids. Germline-derived CDR1 and CDR2 are MNHEY and SVGAGI. Trimming cost V 4 bases and J 5 bases; bases outside gene matches: 6. CDR3 bases: TGTGCCAGCAGTTGGACTAGCGAGCCGGACAATGAGCAGTTCTTC. Translating it yields CASSWTSEPDNEQFF.

The chain has TRBV6-1 and TRBJ2-1, with D possibly TRBD2 on 6 matching bases. CDR3 length: 13 residues. V lost 6 bases and J 7 bases, leaving 13 bases between the germline ends. CDR1 MNHNS and CDR2 SASEGT come from the germline V gene. CDR3 DNA: TGTGCCAGCAGCGCAGGAGGGCTTAATGAGCAGTTCTTC. The encoded protein is CASSAGGLNEQFF.

The chain links TRBV7-9 to TRBJ2-7; D is undetermined. The CDR3 length is 12 residues. From germline, CDR1 is SEHNR and CDR2 FQNEAQ (reference sequence). V dropped 0 bases and J dropped 7 bases, with 7 bases sitting between them. The CDR3 DNA is TGTGCCAGCAGCTTAGCGAGCCGGGAGCAGTACTTC. Its protein is CASSLASREQYF.

CDR3 protein: CASSLRQGVKETQYF. The CDR3, as DNA: TGTGCCAGCAGCTTGAGACAGGGGGTAAAAGAGACCCAGTACTTC. V gene TRBV7-9 combines with J gene TRBJ2-5, with 9 bases matching TRBD1. From germline, CDR1 is SEHNR and CDR2 FQNEAQ (reference sequence). The ends lost 3 bases at V and 3 bases at J; junction bases unmatched: 5. The CDR3 totals 15 residues.

The chain combines TRBV5-1 with TRBJ1-5; perhaps TRBD1 as D (6 bases). Germline loops: CDR1 SGHRS, CDR2 YFSETQ. The CDR3 consists of 15 residues. Trimming cost V 0 bases and J 2 bases, with 9 bases left between them. CDR3 in DNA: TGCGCCAGCAGCTTGGCCGGGGGCGGCAATCAGCCCCAGCATTTT. Its translation is CASSLAGGGNQPQHF.

The chain employs TRBV29-1 and TRBJ2-3; tentatively, D is TRBD2 (5 bases). Between the trimmed V and J ends, which lost 4 bases and 6 bases, there was a span of 14 bases. Germline V CDR1 and CDR2: SQVTM, ANQGSEA. This CDR3 is 13 amino acids long. CDR3 sequence: CSVAGSLGDTQYF. Written as DNA, the CDR3 is TGCAGCGTTGCGGGGTCCTTGGGCGATACGCAGTATTTT.

The chain links TRBV20-1 to TRBJ1-1; unclear D gene. CDR1 is DFQATT, CDR2 SNEGSKA, per germline (reference sequence). The CDR3 length is 11 residues. The V and J ends lost 1 base and 5 bases respectively, with 5 bases between them. The CDR3 here is CSARGITEAFF. In DNA form, the CDR3 reads TGCAGTGCTAGAGGGATTACTGAAGCTTTCTTT.

The genes are TRBV19 and TRBJ2-5; 8 bases fit TRBD2. V shed 3 bases and J 2 bases; nucleotides not matched to a gene: 8. Germline lookup yields CDR1 LNHDA and CDR2 SQIVND (reference sequence). The CDR3 runs 16 residues. The CDR3 DNA is TGTGCCAGTAGTATCGCATCTAGCGGGCTGCAAGAGACCCAGTACTTC. Its protein product is CASSIASSGLQETQYF.

The chain has TRBV7-2 and TRBJ2-7, with D possibly TRBD1 on 5 matching bases. The CDR3 extends over 15 amino acids. Per germline, CDR1 SGHTA and CDR2 FQGNSA. V lost 2 bases to trimming and J lost 3 bases, with 14 bases between them. The CDR3 reads CASSLNWGSFYEQYF. The CDR3 DNA sequence: TGTGCCAGCAGCTTAAATTGGGGCTCCTTCTACGAGCAGTACTTC.

This clone turned up a few times. The rearrangement links TRBV7-6 to TRBJ2-5, with TRBD2 matching over 7 bases. The CDR3 extends over 16 amino acids. CDR1 and CDR2 (germline): SGHVS, FNYEAQ. V lost 1 base and J lost 1; bases outside the gene matches: 6. The CDR3 coding sequence is TGTGCCAGCAGCTTAGAGCTAGCGGCCATCCAAGAGACCCAGTACTTC. Amino acids: CASSLELAAIQETQYF.

The rearrangement links TRBV6-1 to TRBJ1-2; TRBD1 matches at 10 bases. The J segment lost 5 bases and the V segment lost 2 bases, leaving 11 bases of the junction unmatched. CDR1 and CDR2 from the germline V gene are MNHNS and SASEGT. The CDR3 is 17 amino acids. CDR3 region: CASSESSTGQGIYGYTF. In DNA form, the CDR3 reads TGTGCCAGCAGTGAAAGCTCTACGGGACAGGGGATTTATGGCTACACCTTC.